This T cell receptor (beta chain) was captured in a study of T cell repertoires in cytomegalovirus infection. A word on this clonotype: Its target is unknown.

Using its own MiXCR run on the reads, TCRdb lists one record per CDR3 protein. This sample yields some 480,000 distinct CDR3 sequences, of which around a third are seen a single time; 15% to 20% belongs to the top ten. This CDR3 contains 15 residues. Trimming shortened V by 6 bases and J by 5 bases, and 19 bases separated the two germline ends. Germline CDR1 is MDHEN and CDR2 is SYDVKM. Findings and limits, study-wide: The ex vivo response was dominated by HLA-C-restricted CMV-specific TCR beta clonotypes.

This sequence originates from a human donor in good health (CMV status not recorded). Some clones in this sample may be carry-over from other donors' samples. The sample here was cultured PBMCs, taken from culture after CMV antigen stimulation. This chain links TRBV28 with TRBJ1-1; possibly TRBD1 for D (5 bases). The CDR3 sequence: CASSPTGERVTEAFF. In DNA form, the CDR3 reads TGTGCCAGCAGCCCTACGGGGGAGAGAGTTACTGAAGCTTTCTTT.